A selection of T cell receptor beta chains follows, all from one sample in a study of metastatic and nonmetastatic thyroid tumors. Using MiXCR, TCRdb re-called clones from the PCR reads. This table holds about 36,000 clones, 20% to 25% found once. Input material: blood. These TCRs come from a female donor with papillary thyroid cancer or a benign thyroid nodule (not recorded which). Some clones in this sample may be carry-over from other donors' samples. CDR3s include the opening cysteine and the closing phenylalanine or tryptophan. The D gene is left open where the match is weak. Expanded clones are given a class, and other clones once, few, many or no size at all.

d_call: TRBD2; v_call: TRBV7-2; j_call: TRBJ2-1; cdr3_length: 16; clone_size: -; cdr3_aa: CASSLGLAGLYNEQFF; cdr3_nt: TGTGCCAGCAGCTTAGGACTAGCGGGCCTCTACAATGAGCAGTTCTTC
d_call: -; v_call: TRBV15; j_call: TRBJ1-4; cdr3_length: 16; clone_size: -; cdr3_aa: CATSRARKGLGEELFF; cdr3_nt: TGTGCCACCAGCAGAGCACGGAAGGGCCTAGGGGAAGAACTGTTTTTT
d_call: -; v_call: TRBV11-2; j_call: TRBJ2-1; cdr3_length: 17; clone_size: -; cdr3_aa: CASSRPKPTATDNEQFF; cdr3_nt: TGTGCCAGCAGCCGACCCAAACCGACAGCCACAGACAATGAGCAGTTCTTC
d_call: TRBD2; v_call: TRBV7-3; j_call: TRBJ2-7; cdr3_length: 15; clone_size: -; cdr3_aa: CASSRGGTCVSEQYF; cdr3_nt: TGTGCCAGCAGCCGCGGGGGGACATGTGTATCCGAGCAGTACTTC
d_call: -; v_call: TRBV5-1; j_call: TRBJ2-1; cdr3_length: 15; clone_size: few; cdr3_aa: CASSLGRDSYNEQFF; cdr3_nt: TGCGCCAGCAGCTTGGGCAGGGACTCCTACAATGAGCAGTTCTTC
d_call: -; v_call: TRBV20-1; j_call: TRBJ2-1; cdr3_length: 18; clone_size: few; cdr3_aa: CSAEGDRWGGGFGSEQFF; cdr3_nt: TGCAGTGCGGAAGGGGACCGGTGGGGAGGGGGTTTTGGGAGTGAGCAGTTCTTC
d_call: -; v_call: TRBV25-1; j_call: TRBJ2-1; cdr3_length: 16; clone_size: many; cdr3_aa: CASSEYGGTGYNEQFF; cdr3_nt: TGTGCCAGCAGTGAATATGGCGGGACGGGGTACAATGAGCAGTTCTTC
d_call: TRBD1; v_call: TRBV2; j_call: TRBJ2-2; cdr3_length: 16; clone_size: once; cdr3_aa: CASSGLGQGNTLELFF; cdr3_nt: TGTGCCAGCAGTGGATTAGGACAGGGGAACACCTTGGAGCTGTTTTTT
d_call: -; v_call: TRBV6-1; j_call: TRBJ1-1; cdr3_length: 13; clone_size: -; cdr3_aa: CASSATVCTEAFF; cdr3_nt: TGTGCCAGCAGTGCGACAGTGTGCACTGAAGCTTTCTTT
d_call: -; v_call: TRBV20-1; j_call: TRBJ2-1; cdr3_length: 14; clone_size: many; cdr3_aa: CSAITGMGSNEQFF; cdr3_nt: TGCAGTGCCATCACAGGGATGGGGTCCAATGAGCAGTTCTTC